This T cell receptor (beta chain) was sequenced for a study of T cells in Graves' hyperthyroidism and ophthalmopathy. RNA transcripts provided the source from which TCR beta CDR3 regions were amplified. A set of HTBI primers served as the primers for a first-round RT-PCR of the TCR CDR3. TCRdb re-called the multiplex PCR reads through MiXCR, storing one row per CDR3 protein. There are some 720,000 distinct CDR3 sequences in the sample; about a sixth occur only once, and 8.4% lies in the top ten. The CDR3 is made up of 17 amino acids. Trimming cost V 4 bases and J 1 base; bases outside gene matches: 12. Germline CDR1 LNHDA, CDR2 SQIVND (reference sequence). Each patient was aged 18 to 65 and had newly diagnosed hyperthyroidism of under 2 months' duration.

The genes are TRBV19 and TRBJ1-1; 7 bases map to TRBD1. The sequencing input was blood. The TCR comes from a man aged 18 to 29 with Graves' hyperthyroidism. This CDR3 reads CASSNPSEGQPNTEAFF. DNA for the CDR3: TGTGCCAGTAGTAACCCTTCAGAGGGACAGCCGAACACTGAAGCTTTCTTT.